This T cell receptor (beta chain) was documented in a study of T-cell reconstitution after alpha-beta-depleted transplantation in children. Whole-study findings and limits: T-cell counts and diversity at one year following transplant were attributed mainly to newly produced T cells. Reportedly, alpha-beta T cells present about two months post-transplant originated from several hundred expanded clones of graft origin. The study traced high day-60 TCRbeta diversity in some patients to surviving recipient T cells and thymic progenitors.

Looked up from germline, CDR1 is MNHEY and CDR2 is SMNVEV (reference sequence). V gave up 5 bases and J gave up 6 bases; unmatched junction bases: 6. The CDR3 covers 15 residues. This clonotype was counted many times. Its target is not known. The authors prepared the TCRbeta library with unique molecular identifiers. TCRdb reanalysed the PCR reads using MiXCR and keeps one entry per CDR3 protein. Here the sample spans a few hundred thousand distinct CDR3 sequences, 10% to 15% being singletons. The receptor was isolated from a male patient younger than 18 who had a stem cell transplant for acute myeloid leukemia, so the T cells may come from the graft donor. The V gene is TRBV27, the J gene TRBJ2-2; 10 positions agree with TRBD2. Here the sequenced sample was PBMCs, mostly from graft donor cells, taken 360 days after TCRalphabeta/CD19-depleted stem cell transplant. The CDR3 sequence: CASSPSGRGPGELFF. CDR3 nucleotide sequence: TGTGCCAGCAGTCCTAGCGGGAGAGGTCCCGGGGAGCTGTTTTTT.